Shown below are 23 T cell receptor beta chains from a single sample sequenced in a study of Graves' ophthalmopathy and Graves' hyperthyroidism. RNA transcripts served as template for amplifying TCR beta CDR3 sequences. Second-round multiplex PCR followed a first-round RT-PCR using HTBI primers. TCRdb recomputed calls from the multiplex PCR reads with MiXCR, one row per CDR3 protein. Among about 500,000 distinct CDR3 sequences listed, under 40% were seen once. Sequencing was done on a sample of peripheral blood or thyroid tissue (not recorded which). Every receptor here comes from an adult man with Graves' hyperthyroidism.

At least ten counts were recorded for this clonotype. This chain joins TRBV9 and TRBJ1-6, with D maybe TRBD1 (5 bases). V lost 3 bases, J lost 7 bases, and 11 bases lay in between. Per germline, CDR1 SGDLS and CDR2 YYNGEE. The CDR3 extends over 14 amino acids. The CDR3 DNA is TGTGCCAGCAGCGCTGGGACGGGAAATTCACCCCTCCACTTT. It specifies CASSAGTGNSPLHF.

The chain has TRBV2 and TRBJ1-2; tentative D call: TRBD1 (5 bases). Germline assignment: CDR1 SNHLY and CDR2 FYNNEI. The CDR3 consists of 15 residues. Trimming shortened V by 6 bases and J by 4 bases, and 18 bases separated the two germline ends. For the CDR3, the DNA is TGTGCCAGCAGGGACGGCGTAAGGGACGGCTATGGCTACACCTTC. Its protein is CASRDGVRDGYGYTF.

This clonotype has only a few counts. V is TRBV24-1 and J is TRBJ2-3; D remains ambiguous. Germline CDR1 reads KGHDR; CDR2 reads SFDVKD. Trimming removed 2 bases from V and 4 bases from J, with 3 bases in between. CDR3 length: 12 residues. The CDR3 nucleotides read TGTGCCACCAGTGATTCGGCAGATACGCAGTATTTT. Amino acid sequence: CATSDSADTQYF.

This clonotype was observed many times. This chain joins TRBV20-1 and TRBJ1-5; D possibly corresponds to TRBD1 (6 bases). The length of the CDR3 is 14 residues. From germline, CDR1 is DFQATT and CDR2 SNEGSKA (reference sequence). Trimming pared 6 bases from V and 4 bases from J, leaving 16 bases between. The CDR3 DNA is TGCAGTGCGAGCAAGGGGGTCCCGAATCAGCCCCAGCATTTT. Translation gives CSASKGVPNQPQHF.

J is TRBJ1-4 and V is TRBV7-3; 10 bases are shared with TRBD1. CDR1 and CDR2 (germline): SGHTA, FQGTGA. J lost 0 bases, V lost 6 bases, and 1 base had no gene match. The CDR3 is made up of 15 amino acids. DNA for the CDR3: TGTGCCAGCAGGACAGGGGGCGCAACTAATGAAAAACTGTTTTTT. This codes for CASRTGGATNEKLFF. Full variable domain (outside the CDR3, taken from reference TRBV7-3 and TRBJ1-4): GAGVSQTPSNKVTEKGKYVELRCDPISGHTALYWYRQSLGQGPEFLIYFQGTGAADDSGLPNDRFFAVRPEGSVSTLKIQRTERGDSAVYLCASRTGGATNEKLFFGSGTQLSVL.

V and J are TRBV28 and TRBJ2-5; 14 bases match TRBD2. The CDR3 contains 20 residues. The trim removed 5 bases at V and 5 bases at J, leaving 19 bases unmatched. CDR1 is MDHEN and CDR2 is SYDVKM in the germline V gene. CDR3 DNA: TGTGCCAGCAGTGCGACAGGGTCTCGACTAGCGGGGGGGCCGGTGGAGACCCAGTACTTC. Protein sequence: CASSATGSRLAGGPVETQYF.

Worth noting for this clonotype: Just one base apart from a much larger clone, this may be a read error. The chain recombines TRBV7-9 with TRBJ1-1; TRBD1 is a possible D gene (6 bases). Germline CDR1 and CDR2: SEHNR and FQNEAQ (reference sequence). CDR3 length: 14 residues. Between the trimmed V and J ends, which lost 5 bases and 1 base, there was a span of 11 bases. CDR3 coding DNA: TGTGCCAGCAGCCAAGGACAGCCGAACACTGAAGCTTTCTTT. This gives the protein CASSQGQPNTEAFF.

Comment on this clonotype: A read error is possible here, since a much larger clone lies one base away. The V gene is TRBV12-3 or TRBV12-4, the J gene TRBJ2-5; a possible D gene is TRBD2 (6 bases). The CDR3 is 15 residues long. Trimming removed 6 bases at V and 7 bases at J, with 21 bases between. CDR3 loop: CASSHPLGVGGTQYF. Here the CDR3 DNA reads TGTGCCAGCAGCCACCCACTCGGGGTGGGGGGGACCCAGTACTTC.

The chain has TRBV7-3 and TRBJ1-4, with no clear D. Per the germline V gene, CDR1 is SGHTA and CDR2 is FQGTGA. V dropped 4 bases and J dropped 8 bases, with 8 bases sitting between them. This CDR3 has 12 amino acids. In nucleotides, the CDR3 is TGTGCCAGCAGCTACGAAGGCGAAAAACTGTTTTTT. Protein: CASSYEGEKLFF. Complete variable domain (other parts from reference TRBV7-3 and TRBJ1-4): GAGVSQTPSNKVTEKGKYVELRCDPISGHTALYWYRQSLGQGPEFLIYFQGTGAADDSGLPNDRFFAVRPEGSVSTLKIQRTERGDSAVYLCASSYEGEKLFFGSGTQLSVL.

This chain uses TRBV12-3 or TRBV12-4 with TRBJ1-1, with 8 bases that match TRBD1. The V gene end was trimmed by 5 bases and the J gene end by 4 bases; junction bases not matched to a gene: 6. The CDR3 spans 14 residues. This chain's CDR3 is CASSPGDRGTEAFF. Here the CDR3 DNA reads TGTGCCAGCAGTCCCGGCGACAGGGGCACTGAAGCTTTCTTT.

This clonotype was counted ten times or more. This rearrangement joins TRBV29-1 to TRBJ2-7, with TRBD2 matching 9 bases. Germline loops: CDR1 SQVTM, CDR2 ANQGSEA. Trimming took 7 bases from V and 9 from J; bases not matched to a gene: 19. The CDR3 contains 15 residues. The CDR3 region has the DNA TGCAGCGCCACCGCCGGGGGGGCTAGCGGGATCAGGCAGTACTTC. This translates into CSATAGGASGIRQYF.

Remarks on this clonotype: At one end the junction does not follow the germline gene, possibly because of a read error. CDR3 in amino acids: CTSSLVRDQPQHF. The CDR3 coding sequence is TGTACCAGCAGCTTAGTCAGAGATCAGCCCCAACATTTT. The gene calls are TRBV7-9 and TRBJ1-5, with unresolved D. Germline CDR1 and CDR2: SEHNR and FQNEAQ (reference sequence). The length of the CDR3 is 13 residues.

The V call is TRBV14, the J call TRBJ2-7; D gene uncertain. From germline, CDR1 is SGHDN and CDR2 FVKESK. The CDR3 loop spans 13 amino acids. The V gene lost 1 base and the J gene lost 3 bases, with 7 bases spanning the gap. Here the CDR3 reads CASSQVWNYEQYF. CDR3 DNA: TGTGCCAGCAGCCAAGTGTGGAACTACGAGCAGTACTTC.

The J gene is TRBJ2-7, the V gene TRBV25-1; TRBD1 matches 8 bases. The V segment lost 5 bases and the J segment 6 bases; nucleotides outside the gene matches: 12. Germline-derived CDR1 and CDR2 are MGHDK and SYGVNS. The CDR3 has 15 residues. CDR3 DNA: TGTGCCAGCAGTTCCATCAGGGGGCTTATGGGCGAGCAGTACTTC. This encodes CASSSIRGLMGEQYF.

With respect to this clonotype: A much larger clone is a single base away; this may be a read error. V is TRBV12-3 or TRBV12-4 and J is TRBJ1-2; D remains unclear. The CDR3 contains 15 residues. The CDR3 loop is CASSHSRIGLYGYPF. The CDR3 bases are TGTGCCAGCAGTCATTCCCGGATAGGGCTCTATGGCTACCCCTTC.

The chain carries TRBV29-1 and TRBJ1-4; the D is unclear. Trimming left V 1 base short and J 5 bases short, with 14 bases between. The germline gives CDR1 SQVTM, CDR2 ANQGSEA. CDR3 length: 15 residues. CDR3 in amino acids: CSVEGRTGYNEKLFF. The DNA of the CDR3 is TGCAGCGTTGAAGGCCGGACCGGATACAATGAAAAACTGTTTTTT.

V and J are TRBV6-1 and TRBJ2-5; a weak D match, TRBD2 (5 bases). The better agreement between TRBJ2-1 and the DNA end casts doubt on the J call. CDR3 length equals 16 residues. CDR1 is MNHNS and CDR2 is SASEGT in the germline V gene. CDR3 nucleotides: TGTGCCAGCAGTGTACTAGGACTTGGGCTCACCCATGAGCAGTTCTTC. This translates into CASSVLGLGLTHEQFF.

This clonotype was recorded many times. The chain links TRBV7-9 to TRBJ2-7; TRBD1 is a possible D gene (6 bases). Trimming stripped 7 bases from V and 0 bases from J, with 10 bases between. Germline values: CDR1 SEHNR, CDR2 FQNEAQ (reference sequence). This CDR3 contains 13 residues. In DNA form, the CDR3 reads TGTGCCAGCACCCAGGGGACCTCCTACGAGCAGTACTTC. This sequence encodes CASTQGTSYEQYF. Drawing the rest from reference TRBV7-9 and TRBJ2-7, the complete variable domain is DTGVSQNPRHKITKRGQNVTFRCDPISEHNRLYWYRQTLGQGPEFLTYFQNEAQLEKSRLLSDRFSAERPKGSFSTLEIQRTEQGDSAMYLCASTQGTSYEQYFGPGTRLTVT.

The chain joins TRBV5-1 to TRBJ2-6; D unclear. The CDR3 totals 14 residues. Deletions cut 4 bases from V and 2 bases from J, with 7 bases between. CDR1 SGHRS and CDR2 YFSETQ come from the germline V gene. DNA for the CDR3: TGCGCCAGCAGCATGGGGACTGGGGCCAACGTCCTGACTTTC. It codes for CASSMGTGANVLTF.

This clonotype was seen repeatedly, ten times or more. The V gene is TRBV18, the J gene TRBJ1-1; TRBD1 is a possible D gene (5 bases). CDR1 KGHSH and CDR2 LQKENI come from the germline V gene. There are 13 residues in the CDR3. V dropped 8 bases and J dropped 1 base, with 11 bases sitting between them. CDR3 sequence reads: CASSPGQNTEAFF. CDR3 bases: TGTGCCAGCAGCCCCGGACAGAACACTGAAGCTTTCTTT.

This clonotype was counted at least ten times. The V call is TRBV7-9, the J call TRBJ1-1; perhaps TRBD1 as D (5 bases). The CDR3 spans 12 residues. Germline assignment: CDR1 SEHNR and CDR2 FQNEAQ (reference sequence). Trimming removed 4 bases from V and 8 bases from J, with 11 bases in between. CDR3 sequence reads: CASSWGGLEAFF. The CDR3 DNA reads as TGTGCCAGCAGCTGGGGGGGACTCGAAGCTTTCTTT.

The chain is built from TRBV24-1 and TRBJ2-7, with a tentative D call TRBD1 (5 bases). The CDR3 totals 14 residues. Deletions cut 4 bases from V and 7 bases from J, with 16 bases between. CDR1 and CDR2 (germline): KGHDR, SFDVKD. CDR3 in amino acids: CATSDPRTSREQYF. Here the CDR3 DNA reads TGTGCCACCAGTGACCCAAGGACATCTCGGGAGCAGTACTTC.

The chain couples TRBV20-1 to TRBJ1-5; D may be TRBD1 (5 bases). Germline lookup yields CDR1 DFQATT and CDR2 SNEGSKA (reference sequence). The V gene lost 6 bases and the J gene lost 4 bases, with 13 bases spanning the gap. The CDR3 is 13 amino acids. In DNA, the CDR3 is TGCAGTGCAACCGGGACTGGTAATCAGCCCCAGCATTTT. Its protein product is CSATGTGNQPQHF.